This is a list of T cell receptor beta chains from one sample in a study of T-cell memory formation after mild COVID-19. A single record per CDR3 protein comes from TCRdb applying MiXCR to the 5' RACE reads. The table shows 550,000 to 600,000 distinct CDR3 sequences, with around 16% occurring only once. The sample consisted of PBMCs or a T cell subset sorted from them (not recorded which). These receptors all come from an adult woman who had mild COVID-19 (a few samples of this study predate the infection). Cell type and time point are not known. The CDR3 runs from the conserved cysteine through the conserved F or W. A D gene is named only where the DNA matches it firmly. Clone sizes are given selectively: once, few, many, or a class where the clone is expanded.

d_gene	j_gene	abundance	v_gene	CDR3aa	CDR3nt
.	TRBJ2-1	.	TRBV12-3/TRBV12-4	CASSLTGGRIYNEQFF	TGTGCCAGCAGTTTAACCGGGGGTCGAATCTACAATGAGCAGTTCTTC
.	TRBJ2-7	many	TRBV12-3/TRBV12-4	CASSLGTMGPYEQYF	TGTGCCAGCAGTTTGGGGACCATGGGGCCCTACGAGCAGTACTTC
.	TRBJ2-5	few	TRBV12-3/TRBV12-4	CASSGDIEETQYF	TGTGCCAGCAGTGGGGACATTGAAGAGACCCAGTACTTC
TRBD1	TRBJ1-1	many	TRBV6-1	CASSREAGTGDEAFF	TGTGCCAGCAGTCGGGAAGCCGGGACAGGAGATGAAGCTTTCTTT
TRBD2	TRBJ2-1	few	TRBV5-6	CACSGTSGSNNEQFF	TGTGCCTGTTCCGGGACTAGCGGGTCCAACAATGAGCAGTTCTTC
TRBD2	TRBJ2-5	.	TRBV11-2	CASSQTRLAGGPVETQYF	TGTGCCAGCAGCCAAACGAGACTAGCGGGGGGGCCGGTAGAGACCCAGTACTTC
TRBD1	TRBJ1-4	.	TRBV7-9	CASRLRAGTGIIDEKLFF	TGTGCCAGCAGGCTTAGAGCCGGGACAGGGATTATAGATGAAAAACTGTTTTTT
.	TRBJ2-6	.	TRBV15	CATRRDGANVLTF	TGTGCCACCAGGAGGGATGGGGCCAACGTCCTGACTTTC
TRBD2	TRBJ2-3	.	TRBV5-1	CASSLDGGGDTDTQYF	TGCGCCAGCAGCTTGGACGGCGGGGGGGACACAGATACGCAGTATTTT
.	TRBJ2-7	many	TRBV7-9	CASSSPGFSYEQYF	TGTGCCAGCAGCTCCCCAGGGTTCTCCTACGAGCAGTACTTC
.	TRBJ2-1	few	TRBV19	CASSPLGSYEQFF	TGTGCCAGTAGCCCCCTGGGGTCTTATGAGCAGTTCTTC
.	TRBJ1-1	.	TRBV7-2	CASSLQPQRMEAFF	TGTGCCAGCAGCTTACAGCCGCAACGGATGGAAGCTTTCTTT
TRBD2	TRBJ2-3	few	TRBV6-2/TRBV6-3	CASSSPASGSTDTQYF	TGTGCCAGCAGTTCCCCGGCTAGCGGGAGCACAGATACGCAGTATTTT
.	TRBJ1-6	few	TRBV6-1	CASSEGHLGDNSPLHF	TGTGCCAGCAGTGAGGGACACCTGGGAGATAATTCACCCCTCCACTTT
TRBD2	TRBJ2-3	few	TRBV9	CASSVGAGARTDTQYF	TGTGCCAGCAGCGTAGGGGCGGGAGCGCGCACAGATACGCAGTATTTT